This T cell receptor (beta chain) was obtained from a study of post-analysis software for immune sequencing data. Study-level points and caveats: When patients were compared with controls, five TRBV segments were more frequent, TRBV5-6, TRBV5-1 and TRBV20-1 among them. Controls showed significantly higher normalized Chao1 diversity than did multiple sclerosis patients.

Libraries were made from TCR beta cDNA, and they carried unique molecular identifiers. TCRdb reprocessed the PCR reads with MiXCR, giving one entry per CDR3 protein. The data contain 750,000 to 950,000 distinct CDR3 sequences, roughly 46% of them singletons. Trimming cost V 2 bases and J 4 bases, with 16 bases left between them. Germline V gives CDR1 SGHRS, CDR2 YFSETQ. The CDR3 extends over 16 amino acids. As to this clonotype: Its specificity is unknown.

This rearrangement joins TRBV5-1 to TRBJ2-1; TRBD2 might be the D (7 bases). The TCR was taken from a girl aged 10 to 17 with multiple sclerosis. What was sequenced was blood. CDR3 region: CASSFIGGENYNEQFF. The CDR3 region has the DNA TGCGCCAGCAGCTTTATAGGGGGGGAGAATTACAATGAGCAGTTCTTC.